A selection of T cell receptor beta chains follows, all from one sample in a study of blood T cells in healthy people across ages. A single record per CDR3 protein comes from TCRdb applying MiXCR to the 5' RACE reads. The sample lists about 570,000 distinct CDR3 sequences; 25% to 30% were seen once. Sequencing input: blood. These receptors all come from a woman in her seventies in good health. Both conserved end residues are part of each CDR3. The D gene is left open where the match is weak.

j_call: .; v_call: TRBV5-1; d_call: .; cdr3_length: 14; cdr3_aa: CASSRRTPGDEQFF
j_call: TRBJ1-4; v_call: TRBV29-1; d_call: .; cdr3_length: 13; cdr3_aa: CSVDGATNEKLFF
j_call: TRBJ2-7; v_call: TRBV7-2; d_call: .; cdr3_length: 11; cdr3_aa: CASGLGGEQYF
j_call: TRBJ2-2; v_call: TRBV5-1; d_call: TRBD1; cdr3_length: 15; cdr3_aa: CASTGTGMITGELFF
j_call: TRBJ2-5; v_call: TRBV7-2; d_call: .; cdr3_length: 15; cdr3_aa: CASSFVAGGRETQYF
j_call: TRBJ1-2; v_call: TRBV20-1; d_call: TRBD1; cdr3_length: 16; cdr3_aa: CSARDRTGGVLYGYTF
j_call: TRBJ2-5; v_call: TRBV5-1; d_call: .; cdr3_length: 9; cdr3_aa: CAIQETQYF
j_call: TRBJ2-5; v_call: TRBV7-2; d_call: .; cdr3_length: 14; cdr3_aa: CASSFRMGQETQYF
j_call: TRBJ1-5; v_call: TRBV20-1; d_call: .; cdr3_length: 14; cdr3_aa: CSAARGGGSQPQHF
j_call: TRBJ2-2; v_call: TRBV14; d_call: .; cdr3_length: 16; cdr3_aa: CASSQDRIRNTGELFF
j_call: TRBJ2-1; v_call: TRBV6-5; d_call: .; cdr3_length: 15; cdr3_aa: CASRKLYQDHNEQFF
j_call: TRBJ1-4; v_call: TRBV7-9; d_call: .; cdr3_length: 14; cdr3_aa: CASSPTGGNEKLFF
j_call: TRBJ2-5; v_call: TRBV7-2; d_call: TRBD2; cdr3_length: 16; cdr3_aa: CASSTFGTSGQETQYF
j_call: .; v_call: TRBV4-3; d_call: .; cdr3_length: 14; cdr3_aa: CASSQDRAYNEQFF
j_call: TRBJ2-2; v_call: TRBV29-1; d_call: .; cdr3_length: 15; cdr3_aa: CSVESAAGKDGELFF
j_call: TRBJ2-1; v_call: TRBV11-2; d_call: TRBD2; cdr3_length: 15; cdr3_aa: CASSTPGLAGVQQFF
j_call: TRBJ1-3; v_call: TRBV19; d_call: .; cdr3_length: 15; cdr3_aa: CASRLEGRSGNTIYF
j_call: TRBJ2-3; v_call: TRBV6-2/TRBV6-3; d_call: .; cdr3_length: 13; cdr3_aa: CASSHDSTDTQYF
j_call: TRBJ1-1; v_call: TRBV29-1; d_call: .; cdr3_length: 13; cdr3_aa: CSARAGPNTEAFF
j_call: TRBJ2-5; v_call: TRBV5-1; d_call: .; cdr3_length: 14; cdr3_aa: CASSFQGTQETQYF
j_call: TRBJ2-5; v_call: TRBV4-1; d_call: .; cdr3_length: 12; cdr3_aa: CASSQGSRAQYF
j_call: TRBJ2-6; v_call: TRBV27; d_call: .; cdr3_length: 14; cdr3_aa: CASSTYSGANVLTF
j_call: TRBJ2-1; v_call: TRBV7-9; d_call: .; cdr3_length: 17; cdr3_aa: CASSPQGNRGSYNEQFF
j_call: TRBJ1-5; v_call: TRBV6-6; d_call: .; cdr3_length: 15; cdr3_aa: CASSYSPKSNQPQHF
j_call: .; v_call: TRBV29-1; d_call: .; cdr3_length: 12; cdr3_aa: CSVRTDHNEQFF
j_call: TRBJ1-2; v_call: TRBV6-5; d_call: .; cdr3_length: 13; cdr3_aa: CASSYDRTHGYTF
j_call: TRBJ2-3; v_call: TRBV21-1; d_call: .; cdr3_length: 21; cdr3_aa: CASSKDGEDRGRGDWTDTQYF
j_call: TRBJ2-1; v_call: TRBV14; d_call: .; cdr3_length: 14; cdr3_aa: CASSQELAYNEQFF
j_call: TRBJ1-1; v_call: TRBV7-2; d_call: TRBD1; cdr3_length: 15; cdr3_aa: CASSARGLMNTEAFF
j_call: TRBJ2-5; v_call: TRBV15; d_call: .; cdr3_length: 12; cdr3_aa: CATSRDQETQYF
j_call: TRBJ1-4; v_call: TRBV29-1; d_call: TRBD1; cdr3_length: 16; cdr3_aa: CSVEGQGAAPNEKLFF
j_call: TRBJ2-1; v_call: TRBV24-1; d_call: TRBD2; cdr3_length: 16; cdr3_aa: CATSDFAGGLSAEQFF
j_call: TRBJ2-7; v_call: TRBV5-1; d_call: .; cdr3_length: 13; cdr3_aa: CASSLASDYEQYF
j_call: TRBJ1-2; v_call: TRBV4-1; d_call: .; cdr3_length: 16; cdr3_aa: CASSQTPAGAWDGYTF
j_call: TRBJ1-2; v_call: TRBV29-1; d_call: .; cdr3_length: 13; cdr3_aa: CSVDPRAGYGYTF
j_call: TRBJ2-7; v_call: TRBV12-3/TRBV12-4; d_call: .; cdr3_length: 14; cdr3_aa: CASRRTVKDYEQYF
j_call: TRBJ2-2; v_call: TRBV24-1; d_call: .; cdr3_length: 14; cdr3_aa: CATSDMGGTGELFF
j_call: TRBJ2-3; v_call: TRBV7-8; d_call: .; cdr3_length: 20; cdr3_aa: CASSLRMGERRGGEVGTQYF
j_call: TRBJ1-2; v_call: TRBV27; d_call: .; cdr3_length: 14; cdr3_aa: CASTAGGNWGGYTF
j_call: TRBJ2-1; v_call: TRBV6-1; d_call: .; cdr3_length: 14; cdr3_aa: CASSAIAAYNEQFF
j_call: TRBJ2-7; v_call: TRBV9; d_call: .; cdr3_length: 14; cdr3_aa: CASPYFSVDYEQYF
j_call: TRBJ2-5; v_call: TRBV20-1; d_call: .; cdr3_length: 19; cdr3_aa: CSARDRAGSNLRAGETQYF
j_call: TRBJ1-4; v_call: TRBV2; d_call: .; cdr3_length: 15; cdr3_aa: CASSSSGGTNEKLFF
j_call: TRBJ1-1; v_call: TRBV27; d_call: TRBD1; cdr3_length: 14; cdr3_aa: CAIRTTGQGTEAFF
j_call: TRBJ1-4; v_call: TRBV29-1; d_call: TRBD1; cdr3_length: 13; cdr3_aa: CTYQQGSNEKLFF
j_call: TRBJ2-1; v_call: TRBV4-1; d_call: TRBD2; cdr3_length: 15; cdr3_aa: CASSGSGAPYNEQFF
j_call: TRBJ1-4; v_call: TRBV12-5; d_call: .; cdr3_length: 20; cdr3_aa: CASGLVRLGKGEATNEKLFF
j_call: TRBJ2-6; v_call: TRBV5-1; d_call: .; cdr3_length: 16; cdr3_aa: CASSPWPDSGANVLTF
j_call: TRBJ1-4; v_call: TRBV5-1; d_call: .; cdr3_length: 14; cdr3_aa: CASSWGEEGEKLFF
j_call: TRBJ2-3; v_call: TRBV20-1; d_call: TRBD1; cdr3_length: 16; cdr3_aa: CSAESPGQGRTDTQYF
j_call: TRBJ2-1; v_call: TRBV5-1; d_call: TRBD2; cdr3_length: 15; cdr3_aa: CASSSGTSPRDEQFF
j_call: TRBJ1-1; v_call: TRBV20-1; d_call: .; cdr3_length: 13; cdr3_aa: CRQFRGGDTEAFF
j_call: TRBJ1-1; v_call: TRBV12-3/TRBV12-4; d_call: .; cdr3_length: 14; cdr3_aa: CAIKKGNMNTEAFF
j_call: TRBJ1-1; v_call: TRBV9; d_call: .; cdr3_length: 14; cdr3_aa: CASSVVGWGTEAFF
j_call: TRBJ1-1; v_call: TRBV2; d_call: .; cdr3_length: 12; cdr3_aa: CASSDIWGEAFF
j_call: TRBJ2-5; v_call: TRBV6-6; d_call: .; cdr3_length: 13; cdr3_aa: CASSAPGRETQYF